These T cell receptor beta chains were read from a single sample in a study of Graves' ophthalmopathy and Graves' hyperthyroidism. TCRdb used MiXCR to reprocess the multiplex PCR reads, holding one entry per CDR3 protein. The top ten hold more than 5.5% of the sample, which has hundreds of thousands of distinct CDR3 sequences, 20% to 25% seen once. The sample was peripheral blood. The source is a woman under 30 with stable Graves' hyperthyroidism. Some clones in this sample may be carry-over from other donors' samples. Each CDR3 is given with its conserved first and last residue. Fields, in order: CDR3 protein, CDR3 DNA, D gene, J gene, clone size, V gene. A D gene is named only where the DNA matches it firmly. Rows may omit the clone size; those that give it use once, few, many or a size class.

CASSISLSNYGYTF	TGTGCCAGTAGTATTTCCCTATCGAACTATGGCTACACCTTC	.	TRBJ1-2	.	TRBV19
CASSDDKGSGANVLTF	TGTGCCAGCAGTGACGATAAGGGCTCAGGGGCCAACGTCCTGACTTTC	.	TRBJ2-6	many	TRBV6-4
CSEGTSGTETQYF	TGCAGCGAGGGGACTAGCGGGACAGAGACCCAGTACTTC	TRBD2	TRBJ2-5	many	TRBV29-1
CASSESNTGAGELFF	TGTGCCAGCAGTGAATCAAATACGGGTGCCGGGGAGCTGTTTTTT	.	TRBJ2-2	many	TRBV6-1
CASSLLQLAGGPGELFF	TGTGCCAGCAGTCTGCTTCAACTAGCGGGAGGGCCCGGGGAGCTGTTTTTT	TRBD2	TRBJ2-2	many	TRBV28
CASSFGGRGLGYTF	TGTGCCAGTAGCTTCGGGGGCCGGGGTCTTGGCTACACCTTC	.	TRBJ1-2	many	TRBV19
CASSLAGADYEQYF	TGTGCCAGCAGTTTAGCTGGGGCCGACTACGAGCAGTACTTC	.	TRBJ2-7	many	TRBV12-3/TRBV12-4
CASSQGQATSFF	TGTGCCAGCAGCCAGGGACAGGCGACATCTTTCTTT	TRBD1	TRBJ1-1	many	TRBV7-8
CASSLSTGGNGYTF	TGTGCCAGCAGTTTATCTACAGGGGGCAACGGCTACACCTTC	TRBD1	TRBJ1-2	few	TRBV27
CASSPRTGLNQPQHF	TGTGCCAGCAGCCCCAGGACAGGTCTCAATCAGCCCCAGCATTTT	TRBD1	TRBJ1-5	many	TRBV7-2
CASSPGTNTYEQYF	TGCGCCAGCAGCCCCGGGACAAATACCTACGAGCAGTACTTC	.	TRBJ2-7	many	TRBV5-1
CASSYAQGTEQYF	TGTGCCAGCAGTTACGCCCAGGGGACCGAGCAGTACTTC	.	TRBJ2-7	.	TRBV6-5
CASSLAVGIASYEQYF	TGTGCCAGCAGCTTAGCAGTGGGGATCGCCTCCTACGAGCAGTACTTC	.	TRBJ2-7	many	TRBV7-2
CAISDGQGAWEQYF	TGTGCCATCAGTGATGGACAGGGAGCTTGGGAGCAGTACTTC	TRBD1	TRBJ2-7	many	TRBV10-3
CASSFGESGVYEQYF	TGTGCCAGCAGCTTCGGGGAAAGTGGGGTTTACGAGCAGTACTTC	.	TRBJ2-7	many	TRBV5-8
CASSLVTVEETQYF	TGTGCCAGCAGTTTAGTGACAGTGGAGGAGACCCAGTACTTC	.	TRBJ2-5	.	TRBV28
CASSVHRVPQNTEAFF	TGTGCCAGCAGCGTTCACAGGGTGCCCCAGAACACTGAAGCTTTCTTT	.	TRBJ1-1	many	TRBV11-1
CASSISGSFWNEQYF	TGTGCCAGTAGTATAAGTGGGAGTTTTTGGAACGAGCAGTACTTC	.	TRBJ2-7	many	TRBV19
CASSPPGRNTGELFF	TGTGCCAGCAGTCCTCCGGGTCGGAACACCGGGGAGCTGTTTTTT	.	TRBJ2-2	.	TRBV27
CASSLSGAAREQYF	TGTGCCAGCAGTTTATCCGGGGCCGCTCGCGAGCAGTACTTC	.	TRBJ2-7	many	TRBV12-3/TRBV12-4
CSARGGRGGYGYTF	TGCAGTGCTAGAGGCGGCAGGGGCGGCTATGGCTACACCTTC	.	TRBJ1-2	.	TRBV20-1
CATSRDRAPNTEAFF	TGTGCCACCAGCAGAGATCGGGCTCCGAACACTGAAGCTTTCTTT	.	TRBJ1-1	.	TRBV15
CASSFVQGESGYTF	TGTGCCAGCAGTTTTGTTCAGGGGGAGAGTGGCTACACCTTC	TRBD1	TRBJ1-2	.	TRBV27
CAGSLLGTGGETQYF	TGTGCCGGCAGCTTACTCGGGACAGGGGGCGAGACCCAGTACTTC	TRBD1	TRBJ2-5	.	TRBV7-9
CAISDAEVRRRGQYF	TGTGCCATCAGTGATGCGGAGGTGCGGCGAAGGGGGCAGTACTTC	.	TRBJ2-7	.	TRBV10-3
CASSWGYQETQYF	TGTGCCAGCAGCTGGGGATACCAAGAGACCCAGTACTTC	.	TRBJ2-5	.	TRBV7-8
CASTDGGGLWETQYF	TGTGCCAGCACCGACGGAGGGGGCCTGTGGGAGACCCAGTACTTC	.	TRBJ2-5	.	TRBV6-1
CASSPQVNYGYTF	TGTGCCAGCAGCCCACAAGTTAACTATGGCTACACCTTC	.	TRBJ1-2	many	TRBV7-3
CASRPAGTQETQYF	TGTGCCAGTCGGCCCGCAGGGACCCAAGAGACCCAGTACTTC	.	TRBJ2-5	.	TRBV19
CASSFRDRREYGYTF	TGTGCCAGCAGTTTCCGGGACAGGAGGGAGTATGGCTACACCTTC	TRBD1	TRBJ1-2	.	TRBV12-3/TRBV12-4
CATSEPGRRNEQYF	TGTGCCACCAGTGAACCGGGCAGGAGGAACGAGCAGTACTTC	.	TRBJ2-7	few	TRBV24-1
CASSDTPVNTEAFF	TGTGCCAGCAGCGATACACCGGTGAACACTGAAGCTTTCTTT	.	TRBJ1-1	many	TRBV6-1
CASRRNEQYF	TGTGCCAGCCGTCGGAACGAGCAGTACTTC	.	TRBJ2-7	many	TRBV28
CASSLEPVLSSYEQYF	TGTGCCAGCAGCTTAGAACCTGTCCTAAGCTCCTACGAGCAGTACTTC	.	TRBJ2-7	many	TRBV11-1
CASSFRVNNSPLHF	TGTGCCAGCAGCTTTCGGGTGAATAATTCACCCCTCCACTTT	.	TRBJ1-6	.	TRBV11-3
CSAPGQMNTEAFF	TGCAGTGCCCCCGGACAGATGAACACTGAAGCTTTCTTT	.	TRBJ1-1	many	TRBV20-1
CSARDPRGSHEQYF	TGCAGTGCTAGAGATCCCCGGGGTTCACACGAGCAGTACTTC	.	TRBJ2-7	.	TRBV20-1
CATSNAGSETQYF	TGTGCCACCAGTAACGCGGGATCGGAGACCCAGTACTTC	.	TRBJ2-5	.	TRBV24-1
CASSLGLAGGEQYF	TGTGCCAGCAGCTTAGGACTAGCCGGAGGAGAGCAGTACTTC	TRBD2	TRBJ2-7	many	TRBV7-2
CASTLQGAAAGPQHF	TGTGCCAGCACGTTGCAGGGGGCCGCCGCAGGGCCCCAGCATTTT	TRBD1	TRBJ1-5	many	TRBV2
CASSLYGGLAGGADTQYF	TGTGCCAGCAGCTTATACGGGGGACTAGCGGGGGGCGCAGATACGCAGTATTTT	TRBD2	TRBJ2-3	.	TRBV7-3
CASSYRSGGKYGYTF	TGTGCCAGCAGTTACCGCTCAGGGGGCAAGTATGGCTACACCTTC	TRBD1	TRBJ1-2	many	TRBV6-5
CSARGETNTEAFF	TGCAGTGCTAGGGGAGAAACAAACACTGAAGCTTTCTTT	.	TRBJ1-1	few	TRBV20-1
CASSPRTLAAMNTEAFF	TGTGCCAGCAGCCCGAGGACACTAGCCGCAATGAACACTGAAGCTTTCTTT	.	TRBJ1-1	few	TRBV6-1
CASSFFWQGETQYF	TGTGCCAGCAGTTTCTTCTGGCAGGGTGAGACCCAGTACTTC	.	TRBJ2-5	.	TRBV28
CASRATGGVTEAFF	TGTGCCAGTAGAGCTACAGGGGGTGTCACTGAAGCTTTCTTT	TRBD1	TRBJ1-1	many	TRBV19